Listed below are T cell receptor beta chains from one sample, sequenced in a study of patients and donors after allogeneic stem cell transplantation. MiXCR, applied by TCRdb to the RT-PCR reads, yields one record per CDR3 protein. This sample yields more than 150,000 distinct CDR3 sequences, of which 24% are seen a single time; approximately 26% belongs to the top ten. The sequenced sample was blood, either unsorted or a sorted T cell fraction (not recorded which). These receptors came from a human donor who was either an allogeneic HSCT recipient or a stem cell or donor lymphocyte infusion donor (not recorded which). It is not recorded whose cells these are; they may come from a transplant donor. The conserved cysteine and the conserved F or W are not part of the CDR3 here. D genes are given only for firm matches.

d_gene | v_gene | CDR3aa
TRBD1 | TRBV7-6 | ASSLGTGGGYT
- | TRBV6-5 | ASSYGAGLEKLF
TRBD2 | TRBV5-1 | ASSFRLAGGGNTGELF
TRBD1 | TRBV6-2/TRBV6-3 | ASSAPGQGPNEQF
TRBD2 | TRBV7-2 | ASSSKTTSGLEKF
TRBD1 | TRBV30 | AWSVGTELNQPQH
TRBD1 | TRBV10-3 | AISETGTGRANQPQH
TRBD1 | TRBV5-1 | ASSFTGDTYGYT
- | TRBV5-5 | ASSLGVEGKNWANTEAF
TRBD1 | TRBV4-3 | ASSQDGGTGLNQPQH
- | TRBV5-1 | ASSLNRVTDTQY
- | TRBV6-1 | ASSEFPYEQY
- | TRBV6-5 | ASSLTGLGSGEQY
- | TRBV24-1 | ATSDGYSNQPQH
- | TRBV2 | ASSLGRANTGELF
- | TRBV29-1 | SVEGLAYGYT
TRBD1 | TRBV18 | ASSPFAGTGQRLEQY
TRBD1 | TRBV6-5 | ASSLSDRGTDTQY
- | TRBV20-1 | SAKDSSNYGYT